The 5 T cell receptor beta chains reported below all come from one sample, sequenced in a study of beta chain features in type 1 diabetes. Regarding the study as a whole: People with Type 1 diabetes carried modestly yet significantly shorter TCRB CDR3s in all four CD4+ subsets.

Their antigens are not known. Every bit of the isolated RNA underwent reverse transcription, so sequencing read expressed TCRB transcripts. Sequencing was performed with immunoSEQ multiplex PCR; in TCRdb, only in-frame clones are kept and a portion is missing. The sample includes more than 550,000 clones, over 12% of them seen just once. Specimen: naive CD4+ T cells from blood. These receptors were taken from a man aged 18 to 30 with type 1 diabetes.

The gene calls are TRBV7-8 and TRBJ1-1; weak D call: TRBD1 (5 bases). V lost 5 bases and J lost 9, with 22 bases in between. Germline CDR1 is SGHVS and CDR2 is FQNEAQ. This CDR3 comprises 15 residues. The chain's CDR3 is CASSLRSLTVLKAFF. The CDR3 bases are TGTGCCAGCAGCCTCCGATCTTTGACAGTTTTAAAAGCTTTCTTT.

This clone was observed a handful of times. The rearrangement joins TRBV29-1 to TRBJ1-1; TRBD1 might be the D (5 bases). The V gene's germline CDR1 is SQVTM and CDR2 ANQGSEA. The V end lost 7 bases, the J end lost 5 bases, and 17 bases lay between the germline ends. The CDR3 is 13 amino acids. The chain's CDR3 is CSGGGGARTEAFF. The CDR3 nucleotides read TGCAGCGGAGGTGGAGGGGCCCGTACTGAAGCTTTCTTT.

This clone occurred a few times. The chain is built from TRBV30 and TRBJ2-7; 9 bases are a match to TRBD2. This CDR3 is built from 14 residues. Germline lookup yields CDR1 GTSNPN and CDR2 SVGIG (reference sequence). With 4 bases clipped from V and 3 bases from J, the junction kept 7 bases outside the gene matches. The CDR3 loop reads CAWTEGLAFYEQYF. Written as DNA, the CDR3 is TGTGCCTGGACCGAGGGACTAGCTTTCTACGAGCAGTACTTC. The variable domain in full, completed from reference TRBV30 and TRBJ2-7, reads SQTIHQWPATLVQPVGSPLSLECTVEGTSNPNLYWYRQAAGRGLQLLFYSVGIGQISSEVPQNLSASRPQDRQFILSSKKLLLSDSGFYLCAWTEGLAFYEQYFGPGTRLTVT.

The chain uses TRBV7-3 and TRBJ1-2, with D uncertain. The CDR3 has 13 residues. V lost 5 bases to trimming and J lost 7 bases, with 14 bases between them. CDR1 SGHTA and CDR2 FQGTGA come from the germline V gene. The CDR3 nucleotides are TGTGCCAGCAGCCGCCCGGCCTCAGTTGGCTACACCTTC. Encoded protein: CASSRPASVGYTF.

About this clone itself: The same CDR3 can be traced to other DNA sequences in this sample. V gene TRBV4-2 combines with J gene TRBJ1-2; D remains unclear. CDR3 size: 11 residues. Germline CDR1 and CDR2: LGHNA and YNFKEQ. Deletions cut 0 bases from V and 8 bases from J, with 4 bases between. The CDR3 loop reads CASSQEGGYTF. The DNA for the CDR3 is TGTGCCAGCAGCCAAGAGGGAGGCTACACCTTC.